This T cell receptor beta chain was identified in a study of cytomegalovirus exposure and HLA in healthy donors. Study-level background: Earlier, 90 million to 140 million unique TCR beta sequences were recovered from about 200 million T cells by an analysis. Study-wide points: Usually a TCR sequence was rare, but some public TCRs were found in many donors. Listed as cytomegalovirus-associated were roughly 180 TCR beta chains.

The sample holds a few counts of this clone. The antigen remains undetermined. Primers included in the PCR were 60 Vbeta and 13 Jbeta primers. The assay was immunoSEQ multiplex PCR, and TCRdb's table has in-frame clones only and misses some. The data contain roughly 180,000 clones, roughly 80% of them singletons. After removal of 7 bases from V and 4 bases from J, the junction contained 21 bases not matched to a gene. The CDR3 length is 19 residues. The germline V gene has CDR1 SGHKS and CDR2 YYEKEE (reference sequence). The sample was PBMCs. The chain combines TRBV5-5 with TRBJ2-2; 8 bases are shared with TRBD2. This sequence originates from a man in his forties in good health and CMV-seronegative. Written as DNA, the CDR3 is TGTGCCAGCCCCCCACGGGGGGGCGTTGGCATCGTGACCACCGGGGAGCTGTTTTTT. Amino acid sequence: CASPPRGGVGIVTTGELFF.